The clone carrying this T cell receptor beta chain turned up a few times. Antigen: not known. Autologous stem cell transplantation was followed by relapse in every patient, and brentuximab vedotin exposure varied. TCRdb keeps only in-frame clones here, not all; method: immunoSEQ multiplex PCR. In the table there are approximately 160,000 clones, about four fifths of which are singletons. This specimen comes from a study of PD-1 blockade in classical Hodgkin lymphoma. CDR1 MDHEN and CDR2 SYDVKM come from the germline V gene. The V end was cut by 5 bases, the J end by 11 bases, with 18 bases between. The CDR3 contains 13 residues. The study's findings and limits: Baseline diversity in complete responders resembled that of newly diagnosed patients.

The chain recombines TRBV28 with TRBJ1-1, with TRBD1 as a possible D gene (6 bases). The receptor comes from a human donor with classical Hodgkin lymphoma. The starting material was peripheral blood mononuclear cells (PBMCs), obtained before the second cycle of nivolumab. The CDR3 DNA reads TGTGCCAGCAGTGTCCCTTGGGGGGGCGACGCTTTCTTT. Its protein is CASSVPWGGDAFF.